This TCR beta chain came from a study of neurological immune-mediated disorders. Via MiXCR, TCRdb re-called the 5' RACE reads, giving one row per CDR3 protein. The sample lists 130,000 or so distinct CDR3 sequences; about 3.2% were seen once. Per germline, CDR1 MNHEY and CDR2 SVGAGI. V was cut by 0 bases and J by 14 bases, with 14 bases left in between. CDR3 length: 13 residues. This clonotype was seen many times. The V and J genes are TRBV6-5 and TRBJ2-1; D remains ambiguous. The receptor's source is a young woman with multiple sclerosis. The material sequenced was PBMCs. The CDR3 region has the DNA TGTGCCAGCAGTTACTCTACCCAGGAGAGAGAGTTCTTC. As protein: CASSYSTQEREFF.